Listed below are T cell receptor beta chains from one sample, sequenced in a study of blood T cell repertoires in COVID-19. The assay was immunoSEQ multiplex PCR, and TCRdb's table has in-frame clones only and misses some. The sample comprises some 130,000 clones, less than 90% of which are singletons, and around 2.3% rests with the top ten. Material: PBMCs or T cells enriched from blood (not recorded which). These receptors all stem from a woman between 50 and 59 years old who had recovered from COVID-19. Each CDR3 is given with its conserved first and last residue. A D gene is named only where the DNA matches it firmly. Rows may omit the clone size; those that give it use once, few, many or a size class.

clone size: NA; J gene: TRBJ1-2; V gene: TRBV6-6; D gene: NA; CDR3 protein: CASSYQGTNGYTF; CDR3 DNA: TGTGCCAGCAGTTACCAGGGGACAAATGGCTACACCTTC
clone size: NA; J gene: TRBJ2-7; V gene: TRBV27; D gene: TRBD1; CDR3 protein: CASSLNRDRYEQYF; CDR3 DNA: TGTGCCAGCAGTTTAAACCGGGACAGATACGAGCAGTACTTC
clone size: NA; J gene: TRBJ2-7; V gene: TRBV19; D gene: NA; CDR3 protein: CASRDTTYYEQYF; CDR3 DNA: TGTGCCAGTAGGGACACCACGTACTACGAGCAGTACTTC
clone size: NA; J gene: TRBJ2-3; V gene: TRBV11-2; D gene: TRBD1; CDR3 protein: CASSQRTGGADTQYF; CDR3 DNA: TGTGCCAGCAGCCAAAGGACAGGGGGCGCAGATACGCAGTATTTT
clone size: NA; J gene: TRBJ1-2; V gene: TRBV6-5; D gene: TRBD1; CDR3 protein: CASSYRDSPNYGYTF; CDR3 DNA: TGTGCCAGCAGTTATAGGGACAGCCCTAACTATGGCTACACCTTC
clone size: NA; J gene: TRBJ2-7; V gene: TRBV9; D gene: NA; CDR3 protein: CASSRDTTGEQYF; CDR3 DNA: TGTGCCAGCAGCCGGGACACCACAGGCGAGCAGTACTTC
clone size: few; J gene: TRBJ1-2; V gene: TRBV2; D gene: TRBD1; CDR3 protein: CASSDHPQGGYGYTF; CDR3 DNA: TGTGCCAGCAGTGACCACCCGCAGGGGGGCTATGGCTACACCTTC
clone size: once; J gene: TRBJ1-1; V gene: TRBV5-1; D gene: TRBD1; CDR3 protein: CASSLTGVDTEAFF; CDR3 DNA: TGCGCCAGCAGCCTAACAGGGGTTGACACTGAAGCTTTCTTT
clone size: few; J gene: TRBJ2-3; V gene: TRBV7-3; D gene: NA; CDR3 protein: CASSLIERATQYF; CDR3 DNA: TGTGCCAGCAGCTTAATCGAGCGGGCTACGCAGTATTTT
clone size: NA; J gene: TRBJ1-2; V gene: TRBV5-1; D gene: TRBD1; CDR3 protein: CASSLEAGGSGYTF; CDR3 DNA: TGCGCCAGCAGCTTGGAGGCAGGGGGCAGTGGCTACACCTTC
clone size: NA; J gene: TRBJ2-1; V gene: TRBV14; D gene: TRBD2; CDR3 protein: CASSLLSGARNEQFF; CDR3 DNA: TGTGCCAGCAGCCTACTGAGCGGGGCGCGCAATGAGCAGTTCTTC
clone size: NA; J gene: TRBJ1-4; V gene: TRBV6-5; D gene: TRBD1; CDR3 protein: CASSQTGVPKEKLFF; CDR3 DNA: TGTGCCAGCAGTCAAACAGGGGTCCCTAAAGAAAAACTGTTTTTT
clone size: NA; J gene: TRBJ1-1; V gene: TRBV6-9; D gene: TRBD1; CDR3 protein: CASSYADRRGTEAFF; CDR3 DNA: TGTGCCAGCAGTTACGCGGACAGGAGGGGGACTGAAGCTTTCTTT
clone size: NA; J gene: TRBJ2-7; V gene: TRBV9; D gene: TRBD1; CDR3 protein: CASSVSGGLDEQYF; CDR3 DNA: TGTGCCAGCAGCGTTTCAGGGGGCCTGGACGAGCAGTACTTC
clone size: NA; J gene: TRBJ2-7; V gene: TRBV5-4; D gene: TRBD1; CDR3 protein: CASSKTGTAIYEQYF; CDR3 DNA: TGTGCCAGCAGCAAAACCGGGACAGCAATCTACGAGCAGTACTTC
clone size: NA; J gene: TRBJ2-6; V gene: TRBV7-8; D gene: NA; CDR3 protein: CASSFLRGRDSGANVLTF; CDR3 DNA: TGTGCCAGCAGCTTCCTTAGGGGCAGAGACTCTGGGGCCAACGTCCTGACTTTC
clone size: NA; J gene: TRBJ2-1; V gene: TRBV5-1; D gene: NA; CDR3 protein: CASSRTDSYNEQFF; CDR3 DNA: TGCGCCAGCAGCCGGACTGACTCCTACAATGAGCAGTTCTTC
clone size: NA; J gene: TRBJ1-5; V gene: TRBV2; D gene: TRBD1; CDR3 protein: CASRDRASNQPQHF; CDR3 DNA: TGTGCCAGCAGGGACAGGGCTAGCAATCAGCCCCAGCATTTT
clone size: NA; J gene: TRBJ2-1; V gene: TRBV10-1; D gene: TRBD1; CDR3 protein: CATSRTGNEQFF; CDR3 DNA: TGCGCCACCTCCAGGACAGGGAATGAGCAGTTCTTC
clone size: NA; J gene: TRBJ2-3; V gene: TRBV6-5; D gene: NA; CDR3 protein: CASSSSREPPDTQYF; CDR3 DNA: TGTGCCAGCAGTAGCTCCCGGGAGCCCCCAGATACGCAGTATTTT